Sequencing of this T cell receptor beta chain was carried out in a study of cytomegalovirus exposure and HLA in healthy donors. Study at large: Counted in an early data release were approximately 85 million unique TCRs from HLA-typed donors. General study results and limits: In vitro data verified a few CMV-associated chains as specific for CMV antigens. Prediction of most subjects' HLA-A and HLA-B alleles by TCR beta sequences was reportedly accurate.

60 Vbeta and 13 Jbeta primers were used in PCR. The data were produced by immunoSEQ multiplex PCR, yet TCRdb's version contains in-frame clones alone and is incomplete. The data contain 120,000 to 150,000 clones, roughly 80% of them seen just once; the ten biggest clones take up roughly 2.9%. V lost 6 bases and J 3 bases, leaving 9 bases between the germline ends. The CDR3 loop spans 13 amino acids. Germline-derived CDR1 and CDR2 are MNHEY and SVGAGI. This clone showed up just a few times. What it binds is not known. Sequenced material: PBMCs. The chain is built from TRBV6-5 and TRBJ1-5; D is unresolved. The sequence derives from a woman aged 30 to 39 in good health and CMV-seronegative. This chain's CDR3 is CASRKGVNQPQHF. The CDR3 region has the DNA TGTGCCAGCAGGAAGGGAGTCAATCAGCCCCAGCATTTT.